The 20 T cell receptor beta chains given below trace back to one sample, sequenced in a study of blood T cell repertoires in COVID-19. Assay: immunoSEQ multiplex PCR; the TCRdb copy retains only in-frame clones and omits some. Here the sample spans about 140,000 clones, roughly 88% being singletons. Sequencing was carried out using peripheral blood. The receptor set was obtained from a woman aged 50 to 60 with acute or convalescent COVID-19.

The V call is TRBV19, the J call TRBJ1-5, with D unclear. The ends were cut back, 6 bases at V and 2 bases at J, with 14 bases in the middle. CDR1 and CDR2 (germline): LNHDA, SQIVND (reference sequence). The CDR3 has 15 amino acids. The chain's CDR3 is CASSSILVGNQPQHF. The DNA of the CDR3 is TGTGCCAGTAGCTCTATATTAGTTGGCAATCAGCCCCAGCATTTT.

The chain recombines TRBV11-3 with TRBJ2-7; D is perhaps TRBD2 (5 bases). Looked up from germline, CDR1 is SGHNT and CDR2 is YENEEA. The CDR3 consists of 15 residues. Trimming took off 1 base at V and 0 bases at J, with 10 bases between the two ends. DNA for the CDR3: TGTGCCAGCAGCTTAGGTGGGGAGAGCTCCTACGAGCAGTACTTC. Its protein is CASSLGGESSYEQYF. The variable domain in full, with the rest retrieved from reference TRBV11-3 and TRBJ2-7, is EAGVVQSPRYKIIEKKQPVAFWCNPISGHNTLYWYLQNLGQGPELLIRYENEEAVDDSQLPKDRFSAERLKGVDSTLKIQPAELGDSAVYLCASSLGGESSYEQYFGPGTRLTVT.

The genes are TRBV24-1 and TRBJ1-1; D not certain. Trimming removed 7 bases from V and 3 bases from J, with 5 bases in between. The CDR3 is 11 residues long. Germline V gene sequence: CDR1 KGHDR, CDR2 SFDVKD. The CDR3 region has the DNA TGTGCCACCAGGCAGGACACTGAAGCTTTCTTT. Protein sequence: CATRQDTEAFF.

The chain couples TRBV2 to TRBJ1-2; TRBD1 matches 7 bases. Per the germline V gene, CDR1 is SNHLY and CDR2 is FYNNEI. This CDR3 spans 14 amino acids. The junction had 8 bases not matched to a gene; V was cut back by 6 bases and J by 4 bases. For the CDR3, the DNA is TGTGCCAGCAGCGATCGACAGGGCACCTATGGCTACACCTTC. It yields the protein CASSDRQGTYGYTF.

The genes are TRBV7-2 and TRBJ1-5, with 7 bases identical to TRBD1. J was trimmed by 3 bases and V by 5 bases; bases with no gene match: 7. CDR1 SGHTA and CDR2 FQGNSA come from the germline V gene. CDR3 length equals 15 residues. The CDR3 DNA reads as TGTGCCAGCAGCCCGAAGACAGGGTACAATCAGCCCCAGCATTTT. Translating it yields CASSPKTGYNQPQHF.

The gene calls are TRBV4-2 and TRBJ2-1; 8 nucleotides line up with TRBD2. The germline CDR1 and CDR2 sequences are LGHNA and YNFKEQ. The V and J ends lost 7 bases and 7 bases, in that order; junction bases with no gene match: 6. CDR3 length equals 13 residues. The CDR3, as DNA: TGTGCCAGCACCGGGACTAGTGGTAATGAGCAGTTCTTC. Translating gives CASTGTSGNEQFF.

The gene calls are TRBV30 and TRBJ1-5, with TRBD1 as a possible D gene (5 bases). The CDR3 is 15 amino acids. The germline V and J ends were trimmed by 0 bases and 8 bases, with 17 bases remaining between them. CDR1 is GTSNPN and CDR2 is SVGIG in the germline V gene (reference sequence). The CDR3 is CAWSVLGQGGEPQHF. For the CDR3, the DNA is TGTGCCTGGAGTGTACTGGGGCAGGGCGGAGAGCCCCAGCATTTT.

The rearrangement links TRBV29-1 to TRBJ1-3, with D maybe TRBD1 (5 bases). The CDR3 is made up of 14 amino acids. V lost 2 bases and J lost 0, with 8 bases in between. Germline-derived CDR1 and CDR2 are SQVTM and ANQGSEA. DNA for the CDR3: TGCAGCGTTGAAAGACAGAGCTCTGGAAACACCATATATTTT. Protein: CSVERQSSGNTIYF.

The chain links TRBV5-5 to TRBJ2-1; perhaps TRBD2 as D (6 bases). V shed 1 base and J shed 4 bases, with 18 bases lying between them. This CDR3 has 17 amino acids. Germline assignment: CDR1 SGHKS and CDR2 YYEKEE (reference sequence). The CDR3 bases are TGTGCCAGCAGCTTGCTAACTAGCCCTAGGAGTTACAATGAGCAGTTCTTC. This gives the protein CASSLLTSPRSYNEQFF.

This chain joins TRBV5-6 and TRBJ1-2; 9 bases are a match to TRBD1. In germline, CDR1 is SGHDT, CDR2 YYEEEE. The CDR3 is 17 amino acids. The trim removed 4 bases at V and 0 bases at J, leaving 10 bases unmatched. CDR3 protein: CASSTPGQGNSNYGYTF. The DNA of the CDR3 is TGTGCCAGCAGCACTCCGGGACAGGGAAACTCTAACTATGGCTACACCTTC.

This chain's CDR3 is CASSPPLGSTEAFF. The CDR3 DNA sequence: TGTGCCAGCAGCCCGCCTCTGGGGAGCACTGAAGCTTTCTTT. The chain joins TRBV7-3 to TRBJ1-1; D uncertain. The CDR3 is made up of 14 amino acids. V dropped 5 bases and J dropped 4 bases, with 14 bases sitting between them. The germline V gene encodes CDR1 SGHTA and CDR2 FQGTGA.

The rearrangement joins TRBV7-8 to TRBJ1-3, with a weak D call TRBD1 (5 bases). CDR3 length: 14 residues. The germline CDR1 and CDR2 sequences are SGHVS and FQNEAQ. Trimming stripped 1 base from V and 2 bases from J, with 6 bases between. This CDR3 reads CASSLGGPGNTIYF. The CDR3 coding sequence is TGTGCCAGCAGCTTAGGGGGCCCTGGAAACACCATATATTTT.

The V gene is TRBV5-1, the J gene TRBJ1-4, with 7 bases identical to TRBD1. CDR1 and CDR2 from the germline V gene are SGHRS and YFSETQ. CDR3 length: 14 residues. The V segment lost 3 bases and the J segment 13 bases; nucleotides outside the gene matches: 12. DNA of the CDR3: TGCGCCAGCAGCTCAGGGGGTCGGGGAGAGGGACTGTTTTTT. Translated, it gives CASSSGGRGEGLFF.

The genes are TRBV10-3 and TRBJ1-6, with D unresolved. The CDR3 spans 15 residues. V was shortened by 1 base and J by 5 bases, with 9 bases between the two germline ends. From germline, CDR1 is ENHRY and CDR2 SYGVKD. For the CDR3, the DNA is TGTGCCATCAGTGAGTTGACCGGAGATAATTCACCCCTCCACTTT. Encoded protein: CAISELTGDNSPLHF.

V usage is TRBV24-1 and J usage is TRBJ1-2; TRBD1 might be the D (5 bases). The germline V gene encodes CDR1 KGHDR and CDR2 SFDVKD. The CDR3 has 12 residues. With 9 bases removed from V and 4 bases from J, the gap between germline ends came to 11 bases. The CDR3 coding sequence is TGTGCCACCTACTCGACAGTCTATGGCTACACCTTC. Residues: CATYSTVYGYTF.

V usage is TRBV13 and J usage is TRBJ1-1; D perhaps matches TRBD1 (5 bases). Trimming took off 0 bases at V and 3 bases at J, with 5 bases between the two ends. Germline V CDR1 and CDR2: PRHDT, FYEKMQ (reference sequence). This CDR3 spans 13 amino acids. CDR3: CASSLGRDTEAFF. CDR3 DNA: TGTGCCAGCAGCTTAGGCAGGGACACTGAAGCTTTCTTT.

This chain uses TRBV7-6 with TRBJ1-4, with a weak D call TRBD1 (6 bases). Germline V CDR1 and CDR2: SGHVS, FNYEAQ. The CDR3 extends over 16 amino acids. With 2 bases removed from V and 8 bases from J, the gap between germline ends came to 18 bases. CDR3 amino acids: CASSLNVGGPSEKLFF. In DNA form, the CDR3 reads TGTGCCAGCAGCTTAAATGTGGGGGGGCCCAGCGAAAAACTGTTTTTT.

The table lists this clone with a count of one. The V gene is TRBV3-1 (or the pseudogene TRBV3-2), the J gene TRBJ2-5, with TRBD1 matching over 8 bases. CDR1 is LGHDT and CDR2 is YNNKEL in the germline V gene (reference sequence). The ends lost 4 bases at V and 5 bases at J; junction bases unmatched: 9. The CDR3 length is 15 residues. CDR3 residues: CASSRGGTGGETQYF. Here the CDR3 DNA reads TGTGCCAGCAGCCGGGGCGGGACAGGTGGGGAGACCCAGTACTTC.

In nucleotides, the CDR3 is TGTGCCAGCAGCAAACTCGGGGGGGGGCCCCAGCATTTT. Amino acid sequence: CASSKLGGGPQHF. The genes are TRBV16 and TRBJ1-5, with D maybe TRBD1 (5 bases). Germline V CDR1 and CDR2: KGHSY, FQNENV. The CDR3 consists of 13 residues. The V end was cut by 5 bases, the J end by 9 bases, with 14 bases between.

The V gene is TRBV5-4, the J gene TRBJ1-5; weak D call: TRBD1 (5 bases). The germline V and J ends were trimmed by 2 bases and 1 base, with 7 bases remaining between them. The CDR3 length is 14 residues. From germline, CDR1 is SGHNT and CDR2 YYREEE (reference sequence). CDR3 coding DNA: TGTGCCAGCAGCTTTCGGGGGAGCAATCAGCCCCAGCATTTT. This translates into CASSFRGSNQPQHF.